One sample yielded the 15 T cell receptor beta chains listed below, sequenced in a study of cytomegalovirus exposure and HLA in healthy donors. PCR employed 60 Vbeta and 13 Jbeta primers. Clones were read by immunoSEQ multiplex PCR, and TCRdb kept only the in-frame ones, dropping some. The sample has some 120,000 clones; around 10% are singletons. What was sequenced was PBMCs. The receptors here all came from a man younger than 40 in good health and CMV-seronegative.

J is TRBJ2-1 and V is TRBV30; D remains ambiguous. The CDR3 has 17 amino acids. V lost 1 base and J 11 bases, leaving 27 bases between the germline ends. Germline-derived CDR1 and CDR2 are GTSNPN and SVGIG (reference sequence). This chain's CDR3 is CAWSAQWRTFTDRKQFF. For the CDR3, the DNA is TGTGCCTGGAGTGCCCAGTGGAGAACATTTACGGATCGGAAGCAGTTCTTC.

The V gene is TRBV18, the J gene TRBJ1-1; TRBD1 matches at 10 bases. The CDR3 covers 16 residues. Germline V gives CDR1 KGHSH, CDR2 LQKENI. J lost 2 bases, V lost 3 bases, and 6 bases had no gene match. CDR3 in amino acids: CASSPAGTGVNTEAFF. The CDR3 region has the DNA TGTGCCAGCTCACCTGCCGGGACAGGGGTCAACACTGAAGCTTTCTTT.

A few counts support this clone. This chain links TRBV18 with TRBJ2-5; 11 bases agree with TRBD1. The junction had 7 bases not matched to a gene; V was cut back by 8 bases and J by 2 bases. The CDR3 runs 15 residues. CDR1 is KGHSH, CDR2 LQKENI, per germline. The CDR3 nucleotides are TGTGCCAGCGCTAGGACAGGGGGCGGACAAGAGACCCAGTACTTC. Its translation: CASARTGGGQETQYF.

The CDR3 spells CAISRREGTEAFF. For the CDR3, the DNA is TGTGCCATCAGTCGACGGGAGGGCACTGAAGCTTTCTTT. The chain combines TRBV10-3 with TRBJ1-1; no clear D gene. V dropped 5 bases and J dropped 4 bases, with 11 bases sitting between them. CDR1 and CDR2 (germline): ENHRY, SYGVKD. The CDR3 sequence is 13 residues long.

The table lists this clone with a few counts. The genes are TRBV18 and TRBJ2-2; 9 bases align to TRBD1. Trimming cost V 3 bases and J 4 bases; bases outside gene matches: 6. Germline V gene sequence: CDR1 KGHSH, CDR2 LQKENI. This CDR3 is built from 16 residues. The CDR3 nucleotides are TGTGCCAGCTCACCGAGGGGACAGGGAGCCACCGGGGAGCTGTTTTTT. It is translated as CASSPRGQGATGELFF.

The chain couples TRBV19 to TRBJ2-1; 9 bases are a match to TRBD2. The junction had 10 bases not matched to a gene; V was cut back by 3 bases and J by 7 bases. CDR1 and CDR2 (germline): LNHDA, SQIVND (reference sequence). This CDR3 is 16 amino acids long. CDR3 coding DNA: TGTGCCAGTAGTATGGGGACTAGCCCTGGTGGGAATGAGCAGTTCTTC. Translation gives CASSMGTSPGGNEQFF.

The chain carries TRBV7-9 and TRBJ1-2; D unclear. V was trimmed by 6 bases and J by 6 bases, leaving 11 bases between them. This CDR3 has 12 residues. Germline V gene data show CDR1 as SEHNR and CDR2 as FQNEAQ (reference sequence). The CDR3 bases are TGTGCCAGCAGGGCAATTACCGATGGCTACACCTTC. Translating it yields CASRAITDGYTF.

J is TRBJ2-7 and V is TRBV2; D unclear. Trimming left V 7 bases short and J 2 bases short, with 21 bases between. Germline V gene lookup returns CDR1 SNHLY and CDR2 FYNNEI. The CDR3 loop spans 16 amino acids. As DNA, the CDR3 is TGTGCCAGCACCGGAGACGGAGCTTCCTTTACCTACGAGCAGTACTTC. Translating gives CASTGDGASFTYEQYF.

The J gene is TRBJ1-2, the V gene TRBV7-9; a possible D gene is TRBD1 (6 bases). Germline values: CDR1 SEHNR, CDR2 FQNEAQ (reference sequence). The CDR3 is made up of 15 amino acids. V was trimmed by 5 bases and J by 6 bases, leaving 19 bases between them. CDR3 sequence reads: CASSKQGSPTNGYTF. The CDR3 bases are TGTGCCAGCAGCAAACAGGGTTCCCCGACTAATGGCTACACCTTC.

The CDR3 reads CASSDTSGGRQYF. As DNA, the CDR3 is TGTGCCAGCAGCGACACTAGCGGGGGGCGCCAGTACTTC. V gene TRBV5-6 combines with J gene TRBJ2-5, with 12 bases lining up with TRBD2. This CDR3 has 13 residues. V lost 4 bases, J lost 10 bases, and 5 bases stayed unmatched. Germline V lookup: CDR1 SGHDT, CDR2 YYEEEE. Full variable domain (missing parts from reference TRBV5-6 and TRBJ2-5): DAGVTQSPTHLIKTRGQQVTLRCSPKSGHDTVSWYQQALGQGPQFIFQYYEEEERQRGNFPDRFSGHQFPNYSSELNVNALLLGDSALYLCASSDTSGGRQYFGPGTRLLVL.

The chain uses TRBV4-3 and TRBJ1-2, with D unresolved. The germline V and J ends were trimmed by 2 bases and 3 bases, with 13 bases remaining between them. Germline V gene lookup returns CDR1 LGHNA and CDR2 YSLEER. This CDR3 region has 15 residues. The CDR3 bases are TGCGCCAGCAGCCAATTTTCCGGGAGTTACTATGGCTACACCTTC. It encodes CASSQFSGSYYGYTF.

This clone occurred a few times. V and J are TRBV6-4 and TRBJ2-1; 9 bases line up with TRBD2. This CDR3 region has 14 residues. Per the germline V gene, CDR1 is MRHNA and CDR2 is SNTAGT. V trimming: 10 bases; J trimming: 4 bases; junction bases outside the gene matches: 8. The CDR3 spells CATPVTSGYNEQFF. The CDR3 DNA sequence: TGTGCCACCCCAGTAACTAGCGGGTACAATGAGCAGTTCTTC.

This clone was counted a few times. The chain uses TRBV2 and TRBJ2-7; no reliable D call. Germline lookup yields CDR1 SNHLY and CDR2 FYNNEI. Trimming took 6 bases from V and 2 from J, leaving 5 bases between them. The CDR3 runs 11 residues. CDR3 loop: CASRSTYEQYF. The CDR3 DNA is TGTGCCAGCAGGAGTACCTACGAGCAGTACTTC.

There are a few counts of this clone. V and J are TRBV4-1 and TRBJ2-7; D gene unclear. In germline, CDR1 is MGHRA, CDR2 YSYEKL. Deletions cut 1 base from V and 1 base from J, with 5 bases between. CDR3 length: 13 residues. This CDR3 is CASSQARSYEQYF. CDR3 DNA sequence: TGCGCCAGCAGCCAAGCTAGGTCCTACGAGCAGTACTTC.

This chain uses TRBV19 with TRBJ2-2; 7 bases line up with TRBD1. The germline V gene has CDR1 LNHDA and CDR2 SQIVND (reference sequence). This CDR3 has 17 amino acids. J was trimmed by 4 bases and V by 7 bases; bases with no gene match: 15. The CDR3 DNA reads as TGTGCCAGTACCCTACCTCGGACAGGTGGACGCACCGGGGAGCTGTTTTTT. Residues: CASTLPRTGGRTGELFF.